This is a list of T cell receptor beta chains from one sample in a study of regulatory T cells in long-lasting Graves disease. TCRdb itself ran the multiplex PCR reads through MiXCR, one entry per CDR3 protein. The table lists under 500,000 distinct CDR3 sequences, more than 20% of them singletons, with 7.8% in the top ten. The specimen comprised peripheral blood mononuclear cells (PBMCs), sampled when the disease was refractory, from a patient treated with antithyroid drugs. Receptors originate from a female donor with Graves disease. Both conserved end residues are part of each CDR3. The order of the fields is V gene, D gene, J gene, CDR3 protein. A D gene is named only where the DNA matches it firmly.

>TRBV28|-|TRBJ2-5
CASSKGGIQETQYF
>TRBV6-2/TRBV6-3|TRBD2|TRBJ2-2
CASSYLLAVAAGELFF
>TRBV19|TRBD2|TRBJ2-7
CASSMRPSGSTEQYF
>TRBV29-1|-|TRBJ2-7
CSVVPTSGLGYEQYF
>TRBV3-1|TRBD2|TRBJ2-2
CASSRSSTGGTGELFF
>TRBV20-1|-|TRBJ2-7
CSATSGTYEQYF
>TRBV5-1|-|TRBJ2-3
CASSPGRDTQYF
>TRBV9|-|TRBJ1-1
CASSVEGRTEAFF
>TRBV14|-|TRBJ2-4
CASSQDFGKGKNIQYF
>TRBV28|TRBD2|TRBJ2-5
CASSLSGEGTQYF
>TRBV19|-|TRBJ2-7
CASRGEESYEQYF
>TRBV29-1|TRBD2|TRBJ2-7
CSVEDLPSGISEQYF
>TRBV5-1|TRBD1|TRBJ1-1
CASSWRTGGSEAFF
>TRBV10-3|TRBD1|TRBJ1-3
CAISESRQGAVAGNTIYF
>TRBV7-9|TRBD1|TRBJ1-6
CASRLGDSINSPLHF